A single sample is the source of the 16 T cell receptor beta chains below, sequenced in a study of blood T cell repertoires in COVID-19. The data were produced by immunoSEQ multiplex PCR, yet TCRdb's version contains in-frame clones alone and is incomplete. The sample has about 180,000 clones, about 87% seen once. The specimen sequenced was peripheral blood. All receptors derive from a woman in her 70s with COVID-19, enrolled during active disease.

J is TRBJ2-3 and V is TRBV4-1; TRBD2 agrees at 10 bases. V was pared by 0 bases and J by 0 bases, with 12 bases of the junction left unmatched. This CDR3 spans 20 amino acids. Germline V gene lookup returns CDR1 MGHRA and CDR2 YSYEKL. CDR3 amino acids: CASSQDGNSGRILSTDTQYF. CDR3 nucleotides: TGCGCCAGCAGCCAAGATGGAAATAGCGGGAGGATTCTTAGCACAGATACGCAGTATTTT.

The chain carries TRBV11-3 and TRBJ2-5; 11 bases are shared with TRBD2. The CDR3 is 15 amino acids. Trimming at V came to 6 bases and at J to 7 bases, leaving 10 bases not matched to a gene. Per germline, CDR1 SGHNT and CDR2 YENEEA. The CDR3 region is CASSSGLADLLTQYF. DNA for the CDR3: TGTGCCAGCAGTTCGGGACTAGCGGATTTATTGACCCAGTACTTC.

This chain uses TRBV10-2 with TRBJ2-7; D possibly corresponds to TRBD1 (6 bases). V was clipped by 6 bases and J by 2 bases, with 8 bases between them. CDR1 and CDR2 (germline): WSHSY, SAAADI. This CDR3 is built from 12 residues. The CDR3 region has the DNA TGCGCCAGCAGCAAGGGGGCCTACGAGCAGTACTTC. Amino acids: CASSKGAYEQYF.

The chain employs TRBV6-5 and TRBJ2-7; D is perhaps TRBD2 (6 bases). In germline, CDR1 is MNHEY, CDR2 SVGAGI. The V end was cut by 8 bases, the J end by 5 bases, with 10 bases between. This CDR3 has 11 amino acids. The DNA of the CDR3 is TGTGCCAGCCGACGGGAGAACGAGCAGTACTTC. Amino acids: CASRRENEQYF.

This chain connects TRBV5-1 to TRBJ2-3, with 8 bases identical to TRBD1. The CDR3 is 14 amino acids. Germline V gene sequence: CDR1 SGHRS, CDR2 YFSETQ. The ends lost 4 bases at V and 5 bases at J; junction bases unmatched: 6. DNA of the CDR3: TGCGCCAGCAGCATCAAAGGACAGGGAGATACGCAGTATTTT. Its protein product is CASSIKGQGDTQYF.

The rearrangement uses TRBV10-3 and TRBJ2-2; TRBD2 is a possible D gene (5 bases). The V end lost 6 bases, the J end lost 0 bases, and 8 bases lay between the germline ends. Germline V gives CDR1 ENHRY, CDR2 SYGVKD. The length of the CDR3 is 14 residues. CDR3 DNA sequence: TGTGCCATCAGCACTAGTTCGAACACCGGGGAGCTGTTTTTT. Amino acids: CAISTSSNTGELFF.

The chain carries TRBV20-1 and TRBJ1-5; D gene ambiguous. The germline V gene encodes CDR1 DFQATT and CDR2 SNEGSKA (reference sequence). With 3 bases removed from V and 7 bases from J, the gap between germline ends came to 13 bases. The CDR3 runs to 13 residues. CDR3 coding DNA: TGCAGTGCTAGTCGGGTGGGTCGGCAGCCCCAGCATTTT. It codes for CSASRVGRQPQHF.

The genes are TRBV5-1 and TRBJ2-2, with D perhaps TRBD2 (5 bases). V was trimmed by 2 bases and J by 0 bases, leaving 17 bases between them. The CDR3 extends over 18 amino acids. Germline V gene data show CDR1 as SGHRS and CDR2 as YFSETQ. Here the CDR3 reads CASSLRPSGVTNTGELFF. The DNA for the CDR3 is TGCGCCAGCAGCTTACGTCCCAGCGGAGTTACGAACACCGGGGAGCTGTTTTTT.

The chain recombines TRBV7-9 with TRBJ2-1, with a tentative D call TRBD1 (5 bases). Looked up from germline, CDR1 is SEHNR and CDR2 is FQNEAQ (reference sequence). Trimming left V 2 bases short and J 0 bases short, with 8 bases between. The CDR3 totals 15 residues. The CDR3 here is CASSLQQGSYNEQFF. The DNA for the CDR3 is TGTGCCAGCAGCTTACAGCAGGGCTCCTACAATGAGCAGTTCTTC.

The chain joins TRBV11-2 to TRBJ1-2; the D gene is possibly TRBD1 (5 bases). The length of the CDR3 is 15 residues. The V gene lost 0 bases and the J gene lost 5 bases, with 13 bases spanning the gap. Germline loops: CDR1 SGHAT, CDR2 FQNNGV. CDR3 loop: CASSLDAGSTYGYTF. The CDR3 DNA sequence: TGTGCCAGCAGCTTAGACGCAGGGTCTACATATGGCTACACCTTC.

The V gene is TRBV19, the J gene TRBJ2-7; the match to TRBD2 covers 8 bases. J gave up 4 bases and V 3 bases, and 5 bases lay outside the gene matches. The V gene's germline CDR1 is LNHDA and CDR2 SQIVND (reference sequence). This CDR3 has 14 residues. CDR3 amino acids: CASSIREGGYEQYF. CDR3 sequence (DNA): TGTGCCAGTAGTATCCGGGAGGGCGGTTACGAGCAGTACTTC.

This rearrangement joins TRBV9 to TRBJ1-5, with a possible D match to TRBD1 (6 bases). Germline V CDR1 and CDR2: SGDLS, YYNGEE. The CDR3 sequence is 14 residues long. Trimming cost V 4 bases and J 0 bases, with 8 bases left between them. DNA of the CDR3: TGTGCCAGCAGCCCAGGGGCTAGCAATCAGCCCCAGCATTTT. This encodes CASSPGASNQPQHF.

CDR3 protein: CASSLASGVYNEQFF. For the CDR3, the DNA is TGTGCCAGCAGCTTGGCTAGCGGAGTCTACAATGAGCAGTTCTTC. The chain couples TRBV5-5 to TRBJ2-1; 7 bases line up with TRBD2. Germline CDR1 and CDR2: SGHKS and YYEKEE (reference sequence). The CDR3 contains 15 residues. The V and J ends lost 0 bases and 3 bases, in that order; junction bases with no gene match: 3. Supplemented by reference TRBV5-5 and TRBJ2-1, the full variable domain reads DAGVTQSPTHLIKTRGQQVTLRCSPISGHKSVSWYQQVLGQGPQFIFQYYEKEERGRGNFPDRFSARQFPNYSSELNVNALLLGDSALYLCASSLASGVYNEQFFGPGTRLTVL.

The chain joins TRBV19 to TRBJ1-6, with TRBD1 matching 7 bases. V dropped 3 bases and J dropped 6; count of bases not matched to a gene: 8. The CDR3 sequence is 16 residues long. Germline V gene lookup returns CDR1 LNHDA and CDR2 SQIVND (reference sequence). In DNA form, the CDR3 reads TGTGCCAGTAGTATCGGCAGGGGGTTCCTTAATTCACCCCTCCACTTT. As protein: CASSIGRGFLNSPLHF.

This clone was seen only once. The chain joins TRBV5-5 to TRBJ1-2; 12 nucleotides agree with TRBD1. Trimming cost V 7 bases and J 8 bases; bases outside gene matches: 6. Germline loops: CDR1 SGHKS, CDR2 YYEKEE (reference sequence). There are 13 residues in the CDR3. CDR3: CASERDRGPGYTF. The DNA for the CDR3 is TGTGCCAGCGAACGGGACAGGGGGCCGGGCTACACCTTC.

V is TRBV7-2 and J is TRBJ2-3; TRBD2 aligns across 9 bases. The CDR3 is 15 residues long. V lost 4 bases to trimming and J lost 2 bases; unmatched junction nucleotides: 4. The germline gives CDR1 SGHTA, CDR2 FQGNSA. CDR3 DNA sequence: TGTGCCAGCAGCTCCCCTAGCGGGATCACAGATACGCAGTATTTT. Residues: CASSSPSGITDTQYF.